Listed below are T cell receptor beta chains from one sample, sequenced in a study of T-cell reconstitution after alpha-beta-depleted transplantation in children. TCRdb analysed the PCR reads with MiXCR anew, one entry per CDR3 protein. The table includes 170,000 or so distinct CDR3 sequences, less than 8% detected once. The sample in question was PBMCs from the stem cell graft donor, obtained from the stem cell graft. The receptors here all came from a human donor who donated a stem cell graft to a child with Wiskott-Aldrich syndrome. Each CDR3 is given with its conserved first and last residue.

>TRBV5-1
CASRSNLVGNTQPQHF
>TRBV20-1
CSASTENTEAFF
>TRBV30
CACALDPYRTDTQYF
>TRBV10-3
CAIRTGTEDTQYF
>TRBV5-1
CASSKMDRSQPQHF
>TRBV5-1
CASSGIGTGRLGSLGGQFF
>TRBV20-1
CSARESYGYTF
>TRBV20-1
CSASGRGQETQYF
>TRBV3-1
CASSQGGSGEETQYF
>TRBV5-1
CASSLDGGELFF
>TRBV7-8
CASSLEFSGYGYTF
>TRBV5-1
CASSLGHGRNTGELFF
>TRBV7-9
CASSLQGYRTEAFF
>TRBV29-1
CSGDSHTEAFF
>TRBV7-9
CASSLERTGQAFF
>TRBV20-1
CSAAMSGENTEAFF
>TRBV6-1
CASSESFGVTYEQYF
>TRBV18
CASSPEGREQYF
>TRBV5-1
CASSFDGSGNTIYF
>TRBV7-9
CASSLQQGSTEAFF
>TRBV12-3/TRBV12-4
CASSPRQREQETQYF
>TRBV12-3/TRBV12-4
CASRGLAGGSGANVLTF
>TRBV11-2
CASTQGNHEQYF
>TRBV15
CATSSRDRESDEQYF
>TRBV12-3/TRBV12-4
CASSLEVFTAFF
>TRBV12-3/TRBV12-4
CASTLDGSSYEQYF
>TRBV20-1
CSARDKTRGSYNEQFF
>TRBV9
CASSPGGYEQYF
>TRBV7-8
CASSKDTSRLETQYF
>TRBV3-1
CASSQISGSYEQYF
>TRBV12-3/TRBV12-4
CASSTLAPSADTQYF
>TRBV29-1
CSAESRGANYGYTF
>TRBV12-3/TRBV12-4
CASSLGSGGGYTF
>TRBV29-1
CSVIGQAIYEQYF
>TRBV12-3/TRBV12-4
CASSWVLGGGYTF
>TRBV5-1
CASSPTGTSGYNEQFF
>TRBV5-1
CASSSQRGLGNNEQFF
>TRBV7-8
CASSLRLASGSMYNEQFF
>TRBV5-1
CASSLAPRVNTEAFF
>TRBV12-3/TRBV12-4
CASSLFPGDRSYEQYF